What follows are 27 T cell receptor beta chains derived from one specimen sequenced in a study of T cells in women clearing cervical HPV infection. Repertoires were generated with immunoSEQ multiplex PCR, while TCRdb's copy carries only in-frame clones and drops some. The sample table sets out 28,000 or so clones. What was sequenced was blood buffy coat. The receptors come from a woman aged 18 to 75 with a cervical HPV16 infection that either progressed to CIN3+ or cleared (not recorded which).

In regard to this clone: The read finishes 3 residues shy of the CDR3 end, and the germline J gene is used to complete it. The rearrangement joins TRBV2 to TRBJ2-7; TRBD1 is a possible D gene (6 bases). The germline gives CDR1 SNHLY, CDR2 FYNNEI. V dropped 5 bases and J dropped 5 bases, with 13 bases sitting between them. The CDR3 contains 13 residues. The covered CDR3 bases are TGTGCCAGCAGTTTACAGGGTTACAACGAG. This translates into CASSLQGYNE. The entire CDR3 protein is CASSLQGYNEQYF. The complete variable domain, with remaining parts taken from reference TRBV2 and TRBJ2-7, reads EPEVTQTPSHQVTQMGQEVILRCVPISNHLYFYWYRQILGQKVEFLVSFYNNEISEKSEIFDDQFSVERPDGSNFTLKIRSTKLEDSAMYFCASSLQGYNEQYFGPGTRLTVT.

About this clone: The read finishes 3 residues shy of the CDR3 end, and the germline J gene is used to complete it. The chain carries TRBV20-1 and TRBJ2-1; possible D gene TRBD2, 5 bases. Germline loops: CDR1 DFQATT, CDR2 SNEGSKA (reference sequence). The CDR3 is 13 residues long. V lost 7 bases and J 5 bases, leaving 15 bases between the germline ends. The CDR3 sequence is CSGEGVTNNEQFF. CDR3 DNA (partial): TGCAGTGGTGAGGGTGTGACGAACAATGAG.

As to this clone: The CDR3 is cut off 3 residues early in the read; its end comes from the germline J gene. The rearrangement uses TRBV7-7 and TRBJ2-7; 8 bases agree with TRBD1. The CDR3 is 14 residues long. From germline, CDR1 is SSHAT and CDR2 FNYEAQ (reference sequence). The trim removed 5 bases at V and 5 bases at J, leaving 8 bases unmatched. The sequenced CDR3 bases are TGTGCCAGCAGCCCGACAGGGGATCATCACGAG. It is translated as CASSPTGDHHE. In full, the CDR3 is CASSPTGDHHEQYF.

Turning to this clone: The read halts 3 residues ahead of the CDR3 end, with the missing end drawn from the germline J gene. V gene TRBV28 combines with J gene TRBJ2-5; 7 bases map to TRBD2. The V gene end was trimmed by 6 bases and the J gene end by 6 bases; junction bases not matched to a gene: 13. Germline V gene lookup returns CDR1 MDHEN and CDR2 SYDVKM. The length of the CDR3 is 15 residues. CDR3 protein: CASSSPASGGKTQYF. CDR3 bases read: TGTGCCAGCAGCTCCCCGGCCTCGGGGGGAAAGACC.

As for this clone: The read terminates 3 residues ahead of where the CDR3 ends, so the germline J gene completes it. The genes are TRBV28 and TRBJ2-7; tentatively, D is TRBD1 (6 bases). V lost 8 bases and J lost 4, with 21 bases in between. Looked up from germline, CDR1 is MDHEN and CDR2 is SYDVKM. This CDR3 comprises 15 residues. The CDR3 protein is CASGQQRGGRYEQYF. Partial CDR3 DNA: TGTGCCAGCGGCCAACAGAGAGGGGGTAGGTACGAG.

On this clone: The read finishes 3 residues shy of the CDR3 end, and the germline J gene is used to complete it. The V call is TRBV12-3 or TRBV12-4, the J call TRBJ1-6, with 8 bases lining up with TRBD1. After removal of 1 base from V and 10 bases from J, the junction contained 9 bases not matched to a gene. The CDR3 covers 16 residues. The CDR3: CASSLGWTGNGSPLHF. The covered CDR3 bases are TGTGCCAGCAGTTTAGGGTGGACAGGGAATGGATCACCC.

As concerns this clone: The read falls 3 residues short of the CDR3 end, and the missing part is taken from the germline J gene. The chain couples TRBV14 to TRBJ1-4; no definite D call. The CDR3 spans 18 residues. Trimming shortened V by 0 bases and J by 0 bases, and 14 bases separated the two germline ends. The germline V gene encodes CDR1 SGHDN and CDR2 FVKESK. The CDR3 bases that were read are TGTGCCAGCAGCCAAGATGGTATCAAAAGCGCAACTAATGAAAAA. Its translation: CASSQDGIKSATNEK. The entire CDR3 protein reads CASSQDGIKSATNEKLFF.

About this clone: Read data end 3 residues before the CDR3 end; the end is taken from the germline J gene. The chain joins TRBV18 to TRBJ2-5, with TRBD1 as a possible D gene (5 bases). Germline V gene sequence: CDR1 KGHSH, CDR2 LQKENI. V was trimmed by 3 bases and J by 2 bases, leaving 10 bases between them. The CDR3 totals 14 residues. The sequenced part of the CDR3 DNA is TGTGCCAGCTCACCCAGGACATCTCAAGAGACC. Translated, it gives CASSPRTSQET. In full, the CDR3 reads CASSPRTSQETQYF.

Details on this clone: The read is 3 residues too short to cover the CDR3 end, so that end is filled in from the germline J gene. The gene calls are TRBV7-9 and TRBJ2-7; D is possibly TRBD2 (5 bases). The ends were cut back, 7 bases at V and 5 bases at J, with 9 bases in the middle. The CDR3 spans 11 residues. The germline V gene encodes CDR1 SEHNR and CDR2 FQNEAQ (reference sequence). The CDR3 is CASTPLDEQYF. The part of the CDR3 DNA that was read is TGTGCCAGCACCCCACTAGACGAG. Full variable domain (outside the CDR3, taken from reference TRBV7-9 and TRBJ2-7): DTGVSQNPRHKITKRGQNVTFRCDPISEHNRLYWYRQTLGQGPEFLTYFQNEAQLEKSRLLSDRFSAERPKGSFSTLEIQRTEQGDSAMYLCASTPLDEQYFGPGTRLTVT.

In the case of this clone: With the read ending 3 residues before the CDR3 end, the germline J gene is used to fill in that end. The chain links TRBV11-2 to TRBJ2-1, with 7 nucleotides matching TRBD2. Germline V gene sequence: CDR1 SGHAT, CDR2 FQNNGV. CDR3 length equals 15 residues. V lost 1 base and J lost 4; bases outside the gene matches: 4. Here the CDR3 reads CASSLGLAEYNEQFF. The part of the CDR3 DNA that was read is TGTGCCAGCAGCTTAGGGCTAGCGGAATACAATGAG.

A word on this clone: The read is 3 residues too short to cover the CDR3 end, so that end is filled in from the germline J gene. The chain is built from TRBV18 and TRBJ1-1; a weak D match, TRBD1 (5 bases). V gave up 5 bases and J gave up 6 bases, with 19 bases separating them. The V gene's germline CDR1 is KGHSH and CDR2 LQKENI. CDR3 length: 15 amino acids. CDR3 region: CASSRPGGLGAEAFF. CDR3 DNA, as far as it was read: TGTGCCAGCTCAAGACCGGGGGGTTTGGGCGCTGAA. The complete variable domain, with remaining parts taken from reference TRBV18 and TRBJ1-1, reads NAGVMQNPRHLVRRRGQEARLRCSPMKGHSHVYWYRQLPEEGLKFMVYLQKENIIDESGMPKERFSAEFPKEGPSILRIQQVVRGDSAAYFCASSRPGGLGAEAFFGQGTRLTVV.

About this clone: Read coverage stops 3 residues before the CDR3 terminus; the germline J gene supplies the remainder. The rearrangement joins TRBV7-2 to TRBJ1-2; D gene unclear. V lost 4 bases to trimming and J lost 0 bases, with 9 bases between them. The CDR3 is 14 residues long. Germline-derived CDR1 and CDR2 are SGHTA and FQGNSA. The CDR3 spells CASSSTSTNYGYTF. CDR3 DNA, as far as it was read: TGTGCCAGCAGCTCCACAAGTACTAACTATGGC.

As for this clone: From the germline J gene comes the end of the CDR3, since the read stops 3 residues before it. The V and J genes are TRBV5-1 and TRBJ2-2, with D possibly being TRBD1 (6 bases). The CDR3 has 17 residues. Germline lookup yields CDR1 SGHRS and CDR2 YFSETQ. The covered CDR3 bases are TGCGCCAGCAGCATGCCTCAGGGGAGCTCCTATAATTCACCG. Residues: CASSMPQGSSYNSP. The whole CDR3 is CASSMPQGSSYNSPLFF.

With regard to this clone: The read comes to an end 3 residues before the CDR3 does, leaving the germline J gene to fill in the end. The rearrangement links TRBV19 to TRBJ1-2; a possible D gene is TRBD1 (5 bases). The CDR3 sequence is 15 residues long. Germline CDR1 and CDR2: LNHDA and SQIVND (reference sequence). CDR3 DNA, as far as it was read: TGTGCCAGTAGTGATACTAGCGGGTCGACAGATACC. It yields the protein CASSDTSGSTDT. The whole CDR3 sequence is CASSDTSGSTDTYTF.

On this clone itself: Read coverage stops 3 residues before the CDR3 terminus; the germline J gene supplies the remainder. The chain is built from TRBV5-6 and TRBJ1-1; TRBD1 matches at 8 bases. CDR3 size: 14 residues. Germline lookup yields CDR1 SGHDT and CDR2 YYEEEE. V lost 4 bases to trimming and J lost 1 base; unmatched junction nucleotides: 3. CDR3 DNA, as far as it was read: TGTGCCAGCAGCCTCGACAGGGGGAACACTGAA. Translation: CASSLDRGNTE. The full-length CDR3 reads as CASSLDRGNTEAFF.

As to this clone: Read data end 3 residues before the CDR3 end; the end is taken from the germline J gene. The V gene is TRBV20-1, the J gene TRBJ1-2; the match to TRBD1 covers 7 bases. The CDR3 runs 16 residues. With 4 bases clipped from V and 0 bases from J, the junction kept 11 bases outside the gene matches. The germline gives CDR1 DFQATT, CDR2 SNEGSKA (reference sequence). The CDR3: CSAINRGGGTNYGYTF. CDR3 bases read: TGCAGTGCTATTAACAGGGGAGGGGGTACTAACTATGGC.

As for this clone: With the read ending 3 residues before the CDR3 end, the germline J gene is used to fill in that end. The V gene is TRBV20-1, the J gene TRBJ2-3; 13 bases map to TRBD2. The CDR3 consists of 14 residues. V dropped 5 bases and J dropped 5; count of bases not matched to a gene: 4. CDR1 DFQATT and CDR2 SNEGSKA come from the germline V gene (reference sequence). CDR3 DNA (partial): TGCAGTGCTTCGCGGACTAGCGGGAGAGATACG. It codes for CSASRTSGRDT. The full CDR3 reads CSASRTSGRDTQYF.

Of note for this clone: The observed sequence ends 3 residues before the CDR3 terminus, with the missing tail filled in from the germline J gene. The chain joins TRBV19 to TRBJ2-1; 11 bases match TRBD1. Germline V lookup: CDR1 LNHDA, CDR2 SQIVND (reference sequence). With V trimmed by 3 bases and J by 7 bases, 5 bases remained unmatched. The CDR3 is made up of 15 amino acids. Incomplete CDR3 DNA: TGTGCCAGTAGTATCGGGGACAGGGGGGGGAATGAG. It yields the protein CASSIGDRGGNE. The CDR3 reads in full as CASSIGDRGGNEQFF.

A word on this clone: The read halts 3 residues ahead of the CDR3 end, with the missing end drawn from the germline J gene. This chain uses TRBV7-3 with TRBJ1-1, with 7 bases aligning to TRBD1. Germline V gene lookup returns CDR1 SGHTA and CDR2 FQGTGA. CDR3 length: 15 residues. After removal of 5 bases from V and 1 base from J, the junction contained 7 bases not matched to a gene. The sequenced CDR3 bases are TGTGCCAGCAGCACAACAGGGGATAAGAACACTGAA. Its protein is CASSTTGDKNTE. In full, the CDR3 reads CASSTTGDKNTEAFF.

As for this clone: The read gets to within 3 residues of the CDR3 end, and the germline J gene fills in the rest. The rearrangement links TRBV20-1 to TRBJ2-7; 7 nucleotides match TRBD1. In germline, CDR1 is DFQATT, CDR2 SNEGSKA (reference sequence). V was clipped by 6 bases and J by 1 base; unmatched bases: 3. This CDR3 spans 12 amino acids. Here the CDR3 reads CSAEDRSYEQYF. CDR3 bases read: TGCAGTGCGGAGGACAGGTCCTACGAG.

About this clone: With the read ending 3 residues before the CDR3 end, the germline J gene is used to fill in that end. J is TRBJ2-5 and V is TRBV18, with D possibly matching TRBD1 (6 bases). Germline CDR1 reads KGHSH; CDR2 reads LQKENI. V lost 6 bases, J lost 2 bases, and 10 bases lay in between. The CDR3 has 13 amino acids. CDR3 protein: CASSDGQQETQYF. CDR3 DNA (partial): TGTGCCAGCTCCGACGGACAGCAAGAGACC.

In regard to this clone: The CDR3 end is not reached by the read, which stops 3 residues before it; the germline J gene fills it in. The V call is TRBV5-1, the J call TRBJ2-7; TRBD1 agrees at 10 bases. CDR1 and CDR2 (germline): SGHRS, YFSETQ. The CDR3 totals 17 residues. V shed 1 base and J 2 bases; nucleotides not matched to a gene: 9. CDR3 amino acids: CASSLLGVGQGAYEQYF. The sequenced CDR3 bases are TGCGCCAGCAGCTTGCTTGGTGTAGGACAGGGGGCCTACGAG.

Concerning this clone: The read is 3 residues too short to cover the CDR3 end, so that end is filled in from the germline J gene. V and J are TRBV6-2 or TRBV6-3 and TRBJ1-1, with a tentative D call TRBD1 (6 bases). In germline, CDR1 is MNHEY, CDR2 SVGEGT. V dropped 4 bases and J dropped 0 bases, with 15 bases sitting between them. The CDR3 is made up of 16 amino acids. The covered CDR3 bases are TGTGCCAGCAGTTCCCCTTACAGGGCCATGAACACTGAA. The encoded protein is CASSSPYRAMNTE. The complete CDR3 reads CASSSPYRAMNTEAFF.

About this clone itself: The read terminates 3 residues ahead of where the CDR3 ends, so the germline J gene completes it. The chain joins TRBV7-9 to TRBJ1-3, with D perhaps matching TRBD1 (6 bases). Germline loops: CDR1 SEHNR, CDR2 FQNEAQ (reference sequence). This CDR3 comprises 14 residues. The V end was cut by 5 bases, the J end by 4 bases, with 12 bases between. Here the CDR3 reads CASSERTAGNTIYF. Incomplete CDR3 DNA: TGTGCCAGCAGCGAAAGGACAGCGGGAAACACC. The entire variable domain, with the rest obtained from reference TRBV7-9 and TRBJ1-3, is as follows: DTGVSQNPRHKITKRGQNVTFRCDPISEHNRLYWYRQTLGQGPEFLTYFQNEAQLEKSRLLSDRFSAERPKGSFSTLEIQRTEQGDSAMYLCASSERTAGNTIYFGEGSWLTVV.

As regards this clone: The CDR3 end lies 3 residues beyond the end of the read and is filled in from the germline J gene. This sequence joins TRBV6-1 and TRBJ1-6, with 10 bases fitting TRBD1. The CDR3 is made up of 16 amino acids. J lost 11 bases, V lost 4 bases, and 11 bases had no gene match. Germline loops: CDR1 MNHNS, CDR2 SASEGT. CDR3 sequence reads: CASSGQGARISAPLHF. CDR3 DNA (partial): TGTGCCAGCAGTGGACAGGGGGCGCGAATTAGTGCACCC.

Remarks on this clone: The read terminates 3 residues ahead of where the CDR3 ends, so the germline J gene completes it. This sequence joins TRBV10-1 and TRBJ2-3; TRBD2 aligns across 12 bases. The V segment lost 5 bases and the J segment 2 bases; nucleotides outside the gene matches: 5. CDR1 and CDR2 from the germline V gene are WNHNN and SYGVQD (reference sequence). CDR3 length equals 16 residues. The CDR3 bases that were read are TGCGCCAGCAGTACAGGACTAGCGGGGATCACAGATACG. Translated: CASSTGLAGITDT. The full CDR3 protein reads CASSTGLAGITDTQYF.

Comment on this clone: The CDR3 extends 3 residues past the end of the read, so its final part is completed from the germline J gene. This chain uses TRBV12-3 or TRBV12-4 with TRBJ1-6; 9 nucleotides agree with TRBD1. V dropped 5 bases and J dropped 10; count of bases not matched to a gene: 9. This CDR3 contains 15 residues. CDR3 bases read: TGTGCCAGCAGTCCCCTGGACAGGGGAGGATCACCC. Translating it yields CASSPLDRGGSP. The entire CDR3 is CASSPLDRGGSPLHF.